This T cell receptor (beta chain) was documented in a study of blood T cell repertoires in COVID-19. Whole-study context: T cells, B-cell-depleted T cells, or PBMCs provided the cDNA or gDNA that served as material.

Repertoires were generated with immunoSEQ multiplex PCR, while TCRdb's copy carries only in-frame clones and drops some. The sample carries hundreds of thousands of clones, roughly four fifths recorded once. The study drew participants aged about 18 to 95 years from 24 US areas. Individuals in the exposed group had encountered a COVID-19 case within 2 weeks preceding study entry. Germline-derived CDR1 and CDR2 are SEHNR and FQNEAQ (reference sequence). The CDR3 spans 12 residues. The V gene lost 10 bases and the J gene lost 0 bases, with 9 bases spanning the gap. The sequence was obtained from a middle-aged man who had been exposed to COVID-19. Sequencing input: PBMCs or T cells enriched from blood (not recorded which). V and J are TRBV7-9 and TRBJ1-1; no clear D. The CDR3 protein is CATRVMNTEAFF. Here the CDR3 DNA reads TGTGCCACCCGGGTCATGAACACTGAAGCTTTCTTT.